What follows is one TCR beta chain and its context. The target antigen is unknown. Prepared TCR beta cDNA libraries contained unique molecular identifiers. TCRdb itself ran the PCR reads through MiXCR, one entry per CDR3 protein. The sample shows approximately 360,000 distinct CDR3 sequences, about a third of them seen only once. This record belongs to a study of post-analysis software for immune sequencing data. Findings and limits, study-wide: Higher frequency in patients than in controls was seen for 5 or 6 TRBV segments, with TRBV5-6, TRBV5-1 and TRBV20-1 among them.

The V end lost 0 bases, the J end lost 8 bases, and 14 bases lay between the germline ends. From germline, CDR1 is ENHRY and CDR2 SYGVKD. The CDR3 length is 15 residues. The chain is built from TRBV10-3 and TRBJ2-1, with D perhaps TRBD2 (5 bases). The sample taken for sequencing was blood. This TCR was sampled from a girl under 18 with multiple sclerosis. In nucleotides, the CDR3 is TGTGCCATCAGTGAGTCAGTGGGCCTAGCCGATGAGCAGTTCTTC. Protein sequence: CAISESVGLADEQFF.